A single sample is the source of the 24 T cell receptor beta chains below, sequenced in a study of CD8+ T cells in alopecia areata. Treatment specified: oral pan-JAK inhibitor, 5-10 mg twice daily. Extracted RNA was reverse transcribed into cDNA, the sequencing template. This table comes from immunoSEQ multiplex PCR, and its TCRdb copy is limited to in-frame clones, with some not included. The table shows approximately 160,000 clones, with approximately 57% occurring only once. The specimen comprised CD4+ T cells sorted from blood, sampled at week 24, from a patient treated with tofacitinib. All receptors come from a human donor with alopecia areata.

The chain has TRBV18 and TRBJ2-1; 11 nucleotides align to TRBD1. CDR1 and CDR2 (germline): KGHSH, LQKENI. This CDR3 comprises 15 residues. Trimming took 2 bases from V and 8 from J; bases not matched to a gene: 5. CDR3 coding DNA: TGTGCCAGCTCACCAAGGACAGGGGGCCAGGATGAGCAGTTCTTC. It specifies CASSPRTGGQDEQFF.

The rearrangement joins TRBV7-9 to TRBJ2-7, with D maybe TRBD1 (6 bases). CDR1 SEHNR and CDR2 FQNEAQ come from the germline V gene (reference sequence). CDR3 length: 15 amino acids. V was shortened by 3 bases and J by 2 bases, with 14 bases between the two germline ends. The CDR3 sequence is CASSFYGDKTYEQYF. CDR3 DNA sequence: TGTGCCAGCAGCTTTTACGGGGACAAGACCTACGAGCAGTACTTC.

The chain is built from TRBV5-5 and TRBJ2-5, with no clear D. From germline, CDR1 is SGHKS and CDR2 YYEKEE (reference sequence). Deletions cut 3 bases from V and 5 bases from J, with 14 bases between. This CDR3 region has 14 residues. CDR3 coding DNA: TGTGCCAGCAGCTCCCAAAAGTCGAGGGAGACCCAGTACTTC. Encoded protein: CASSSQKSRETQYF.

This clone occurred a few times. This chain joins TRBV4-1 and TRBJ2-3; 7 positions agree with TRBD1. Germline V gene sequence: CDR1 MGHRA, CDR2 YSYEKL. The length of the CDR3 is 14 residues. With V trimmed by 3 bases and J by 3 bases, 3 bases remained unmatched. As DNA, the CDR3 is TGCGCCAGCAGCCAGCCGACAGGGACAGATACGCAGTATTTT. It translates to CASSQPTGTDTQYF.

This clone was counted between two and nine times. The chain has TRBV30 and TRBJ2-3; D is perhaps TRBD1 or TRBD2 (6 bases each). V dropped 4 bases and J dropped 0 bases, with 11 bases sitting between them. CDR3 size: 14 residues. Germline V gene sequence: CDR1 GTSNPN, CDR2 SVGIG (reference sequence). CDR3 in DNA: TGTGCCTGGATCCACGGGGGCAGCACAGATACGCAGTATTTT. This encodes CAWIHGGSTDTQYF.

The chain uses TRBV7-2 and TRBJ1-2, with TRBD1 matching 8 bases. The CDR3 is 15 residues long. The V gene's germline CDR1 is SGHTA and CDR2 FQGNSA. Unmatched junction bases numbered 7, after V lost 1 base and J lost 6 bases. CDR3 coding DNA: TGTGCCAGCAGCTTAGGCGGACAGGGCGACGATGGCTACACCTTC. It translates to CASSLGGQGDDGYTF.

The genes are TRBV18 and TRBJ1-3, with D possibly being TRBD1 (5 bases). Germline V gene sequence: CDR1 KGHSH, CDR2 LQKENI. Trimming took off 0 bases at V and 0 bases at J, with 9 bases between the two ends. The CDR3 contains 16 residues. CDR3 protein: CASSPPTGYSGNTIYF. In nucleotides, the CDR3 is TGTGCCAGCTCACCACCAACAGGCTACTCTGGAAACACCATATATTTT.

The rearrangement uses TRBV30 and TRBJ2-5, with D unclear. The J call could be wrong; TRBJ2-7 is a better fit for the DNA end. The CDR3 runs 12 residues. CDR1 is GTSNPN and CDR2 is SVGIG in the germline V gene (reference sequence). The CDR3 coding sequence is TGTGCCTGGAAAGGGCTCCACTACGAGCAGTACTTC. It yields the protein CAWKGLHYEQYF.

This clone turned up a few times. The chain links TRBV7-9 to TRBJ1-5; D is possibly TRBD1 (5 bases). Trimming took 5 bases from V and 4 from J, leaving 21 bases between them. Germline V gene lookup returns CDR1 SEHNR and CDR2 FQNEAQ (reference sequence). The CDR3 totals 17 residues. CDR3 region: CASSPLRPYRRNQPQHF. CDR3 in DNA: TGTGCCAGCAGCCCACTTAGGCCTTACAGGAGAAATCAGCCCCAGCATTTT.

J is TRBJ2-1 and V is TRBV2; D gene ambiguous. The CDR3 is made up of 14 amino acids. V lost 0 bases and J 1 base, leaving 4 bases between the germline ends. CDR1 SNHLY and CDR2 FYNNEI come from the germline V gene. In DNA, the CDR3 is TGTGCCAGCAGTGAAGCGGGATCCTACAATGAGCAGTTCTTC. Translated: CASSEAGSYNEQFF.

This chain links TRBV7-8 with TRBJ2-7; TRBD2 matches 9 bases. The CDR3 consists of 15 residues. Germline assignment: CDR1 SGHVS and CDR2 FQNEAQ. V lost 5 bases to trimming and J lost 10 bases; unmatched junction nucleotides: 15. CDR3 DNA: TGTGCCAGCAGCGCCCCCGAGGCTAGCGGGGTCGTACAGTACTTC. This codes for CASSAPEASGVVQYF.

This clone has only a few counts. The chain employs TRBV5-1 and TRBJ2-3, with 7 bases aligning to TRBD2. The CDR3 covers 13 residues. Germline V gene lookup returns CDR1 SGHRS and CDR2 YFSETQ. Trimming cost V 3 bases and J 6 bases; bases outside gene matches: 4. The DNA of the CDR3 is TGCGCCAGCAGCTCGGGGGGATCGGATACGCAGTATTTT. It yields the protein CASSSGGSDTQYF.

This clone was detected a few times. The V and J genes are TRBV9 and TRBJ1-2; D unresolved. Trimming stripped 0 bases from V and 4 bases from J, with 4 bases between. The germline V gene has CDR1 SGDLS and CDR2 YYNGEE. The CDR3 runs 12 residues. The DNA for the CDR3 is TGTGCCAGCAGCGTAGTATCCTATGGCTACACCTTC. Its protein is CASSVVSYGYTF.

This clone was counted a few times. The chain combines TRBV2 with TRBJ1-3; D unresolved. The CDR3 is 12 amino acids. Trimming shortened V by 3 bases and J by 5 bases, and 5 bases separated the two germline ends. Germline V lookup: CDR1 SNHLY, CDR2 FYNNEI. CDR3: CASSEVRNTIYF. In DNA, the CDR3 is TGTGCCAGCAGTGAGGTCCGAAACACCATATATTTT.

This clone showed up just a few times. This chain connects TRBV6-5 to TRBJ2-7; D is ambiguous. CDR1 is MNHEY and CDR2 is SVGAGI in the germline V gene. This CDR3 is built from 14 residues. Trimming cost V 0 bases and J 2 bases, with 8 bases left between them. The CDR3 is CASSYSLPAYEQYF. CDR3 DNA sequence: TGTGCCAGCAGTTACTCGCTACCTGCCTACGAGCAGTACTTC.

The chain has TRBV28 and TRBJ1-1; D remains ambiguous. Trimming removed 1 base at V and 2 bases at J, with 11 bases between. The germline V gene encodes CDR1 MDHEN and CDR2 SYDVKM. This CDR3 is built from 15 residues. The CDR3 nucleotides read TGTGCCAGCAGTTTATTCGGCAGTACAAACACTGAAGCTTTCTTT. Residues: CASSLFGSTNTEAFF.

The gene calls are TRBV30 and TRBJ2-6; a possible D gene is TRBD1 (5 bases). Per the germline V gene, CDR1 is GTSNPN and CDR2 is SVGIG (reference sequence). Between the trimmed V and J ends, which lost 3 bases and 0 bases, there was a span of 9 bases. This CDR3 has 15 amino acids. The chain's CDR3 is CAWRKTVSGANVLTF. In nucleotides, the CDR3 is TGTGCCTGGAGGAAGACAGTCTCTGGGGCCAACGTCCTGACTTTC.

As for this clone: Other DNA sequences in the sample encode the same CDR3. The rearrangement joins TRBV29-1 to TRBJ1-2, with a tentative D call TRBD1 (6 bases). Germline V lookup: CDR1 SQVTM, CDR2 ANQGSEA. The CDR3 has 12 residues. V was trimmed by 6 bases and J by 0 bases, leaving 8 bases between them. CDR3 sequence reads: CSVGGPNYGYTF. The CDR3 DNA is TGCAGCGTCGGGGGCCCTAACTATGGCTACACCTTC.

The CDR3 sequence is CASSPSLEGNEQFF. CDR3 bases: TGTGCCAGCAGCCCCTCCCTTGAGGGCAATGAGCAGTTCTTC. The rearrangement links TRBV25-1 to TRBJ2-1; possible D gene TRBD2, 5 bases. Germline CDR1 reads MGHDK; CDR2 reads SYGVNS. Trimming removed 6 bases at V and 6 bases at J, with 15 bases between. This CDR3 is 14 amino acids long.

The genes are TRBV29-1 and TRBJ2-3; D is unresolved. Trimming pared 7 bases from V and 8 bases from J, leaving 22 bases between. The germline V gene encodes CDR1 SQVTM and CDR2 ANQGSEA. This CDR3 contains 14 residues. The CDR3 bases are TGCAGCGCATCAGAACTCCAAACCTCTGGTACGCAGTATTTT. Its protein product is CSASELQTSGTQYF.

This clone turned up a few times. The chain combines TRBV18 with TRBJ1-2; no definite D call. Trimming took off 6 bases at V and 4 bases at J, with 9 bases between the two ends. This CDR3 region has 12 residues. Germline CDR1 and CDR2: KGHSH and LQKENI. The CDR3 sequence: CASSLDRYGYTF. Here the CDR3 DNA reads TGTGCCAGCTCGCTCGACCGCTATGGCTACACCTTC. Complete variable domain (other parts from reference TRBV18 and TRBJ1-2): NAGVMQNPRHLVRRRGQEARLRCSPMKGHSHVYWYRQLPEEGLKFMVYLQKENIIDESGMPKERFSAEFPKEGPSILRIQQVVRGDSAAYFCASSLDRYGYTFGSGTRLTVV.

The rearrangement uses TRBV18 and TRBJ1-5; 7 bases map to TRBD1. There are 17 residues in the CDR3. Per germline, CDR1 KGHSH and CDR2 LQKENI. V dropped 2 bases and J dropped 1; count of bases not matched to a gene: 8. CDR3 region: CASSPFRRGGSNQPQHF. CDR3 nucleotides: TGTGCCAGCTCACCATTTCGCAGGGGGGGAAGCAATCAGCCCCAGCATTTT. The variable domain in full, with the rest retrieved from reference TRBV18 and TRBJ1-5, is NAGVMQNPRHLVRRRGQEARLRCSPMKGHSHVYWYRQLPEEGLKFMVYLQKENIIDESGMPKERFSAEFPKEGPSILRIQQVVRGDSAAYFCASSPFRRGGSNQPQHFGDGTRLSIL.

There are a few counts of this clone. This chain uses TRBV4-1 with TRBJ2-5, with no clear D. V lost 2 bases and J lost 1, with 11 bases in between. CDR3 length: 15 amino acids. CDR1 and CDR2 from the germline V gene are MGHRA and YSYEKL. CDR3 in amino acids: CASSQSINSQETQYF. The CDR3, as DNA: TGCGCCAGCAGCCAAAGTATAAACAGCCAAGAGACCCAGTACTTC.

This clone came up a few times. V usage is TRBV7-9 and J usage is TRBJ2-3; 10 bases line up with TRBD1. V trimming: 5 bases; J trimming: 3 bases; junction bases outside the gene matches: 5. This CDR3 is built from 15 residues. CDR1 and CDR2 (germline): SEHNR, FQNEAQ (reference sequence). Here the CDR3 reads CASSRPGQGTDTQYF. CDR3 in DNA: TGTGCCAGCAGCCGCCCGGGACAGGGGACAGATACGCAGTATTTT.